A selection of T cell receptor beta chains follows, all from one sample in a study of radiation and T cells in renal cell carcinoma. Using immunoSEQ multiplex PCR, the repertoire was profiled, and TCRdb retains in-frame clones only, with some absent. The data show 140,000 to 150,000 clones, 80% to 90% seen once. The sequencing here drew on blood, taken from a patient whose treatment included radiotherapy and nephrectomy. These receptors came from a woman in her forties or fifties with renal cell carcinoma. The CDR3 runs from the conserved cysteine through the conserved F or W. The D gene is left open where the match is weak. Clone size is not always given. Where it is, it says once, few, many or a class for expanded clones.

DNA	CDR3	length	J	size	V	D
TGTGCCAGCAGCGGGGTATACACTGAAGCTTTCTTT	CASSGVYTEAFF	12	TRBJ1-1	few	TRBV7-2	NA
TGTGCCAGCAGCGATTTGGGGACAGTGAACACTGAAGCTTTCTTT	CASSDLGTVNTEAFF	15	TRBJ1-1	NA	TRBV28	TRBD1
TGTGCCAGCAGTGTATCGACCGGGACAGGAGACTACGAGCAGTACTTC	CASSVSTGTGDYEQYF	16	TRBJ2-7	NA	TRBV6-1	TRBD1
TGTGCCAGCGGGACAGGGCAAGAGACCCAGTACTTC	CASGTGQETQYF	12	TRBJ2-5	NA	TRBV9	TRBD1
TGTGCCAGCAGCTTGGATTCCACGGGGTTTGACATTCAGTACTTC	CASSLDSTGFDIQYF	15	TRBJ2-4	NA	TRBV5-6	NA
TGCAGTGCACGAATAGAGGGAAAACTGTTTTTT	CSARIEGKLFF	11	TRBJ1-4	NA	TRBV20-1	NA
TGTGCCAGCTCACCACAGTTGGGGGAGGGCACTGAAGCTTTCTTT	CASSPQLGEGTEAFF	15	TRBJ1-1	NA	TRBV18	NA
TGTGCCAGCAGCCCTCTTCCGGGACCAGGGAACTATGGCTACACCTTC	CASSPLPGPGNYGYTF	16	TRBJ1-2	NA	TRBV5-4	NA
TGTGCCTGGAGTCCGGGGGCAGGGAGTATGAACACTGAAGCTTTCTTT	CAWSPGAGSMNTEAFF	16	TRBJ1-1	NA	TRBV30	NA
TGCAGCGTTGATAGGCAGGGGACAGATACGCAGTATTTT	CSVDRQGTDTQYF	13	TRBJ2-3	NA	TRBV29-1	NA
TGTGCCAGCAGCTTAGCCGGAGGGGGATCCTCCTACAATGAGCAGTTCTTC	CASSLAGGGSSYNEQFF	17	TRBJ2-1	NA	TRBV11-2	NA
TGTGCCAGCTCACCAGTGGGGTCCCTATCCACAGATACGCAGTATTTT	CASSPVGSLSTDTQYF	16	TRBJ2-3	NA	TRBV18	NA
TGTGCCAGCAGTGACAGGGGAGTAACTGAAGCTTTCTTT	CASSDRGVTEAFF	13	TRBJ1-1	few	TRBV6-1	NA
TGTGCCAGTAGGCAGGCCCCCCGGGAGACCCAGTACTTC	CASRQAPRETQYF	13	TRBJ2-5	once	TRBV19	NA
TGTGCAAGTCGCTCCAGCAGGGGGAGCGGGAGCGAGCAGTACTTC	CASRSSRGSGSEQYF	15	TRBJ2-7	NA	TRBV12-2	NA
TGTGCCAGCAGCGGCCTAATCGGACAGGGGGCGTTTGGCCACACCTTC	CASSGLIGQGAFGHTF	16	TRBJ1-2	NA	TRBV9	TRBD1
TGTGCCAGCAGACTACCAGGGTCAGGGGCCAACGTCCTGACTTTC	CASRLPGSGANVLTF	15	TRBJ2-6	NA	TRBV28	NA
TGTGCCAGCAGTGTGACGGCCCAAGGGGCGGACACCATATATTTT	CASSVTAQGADTIYF	15	TRBJ1-3	NA	TRBV6-1	NA
TGTGCCAGCTCACCCACAGGGTACAACACTGAAGCTTTCTTT	CASSPTGYNTEAFF	14	TRBJ1-1	few	TRBV18	NA
TGTGCCAGCAGCTTAGTCAATTTAGGTGCTGAAGCTTTCTTT	CASSLVNLGAEAFF	14	TRBJ1-1	NA	TRBV11-2	NA
TGTGCCAGCATAGAGGGGGGTTCGGATACGCAGTATTTT	CASIEGGSDTQYF	13	TRBJ2-3	NA	TRBV6-6	NA
TGTGCCAGCAGTGAAGCTGCAGGGACCTATGGCTACACCTTC	CASSEAAGTYGYTF	14	TRBJ1-2	NA	TRBV6-1	NA
TGTGCCAGCAGCTTACTGGAGGGACAGGGAATCCTACCGGGCTACACCTTC	CASSLLEGQGILPGYTF	17	TRBJ1-2	NA	TRBV7-2	TRBD1
TGTGCCAGCTCACCCTCTCAGGGGGACGAAAAACTGTTTTTT	CASSPSQGDEKLFF	14	TRBJ1-4	NA	TRBV18	TRBD1
TGTGCCAGCAGCCTCAAGACACCGGACTCTGGAAACACCATATATTTT	CASSLKTPDSGNTIYF	16	TRBJ1-3	NA	TRBV2	NA
TGTGCCAGCAGCGAGTGGGGGGCGCCTGAAAAACTGTTTTTT	CASSEWGAPEKLFF	14	TRBJ1-4	NA	TRBV2	NA
TGTGCCAGCAGCACGGGGACTAGCGGGCCCTCCTACAATGAGCAGTTCTTC	CASSTGTSGPSYNEQFF	17	TRBJ2-1	NA	TRBV7-9	TRBD2
TGTGCCAGCAGTGAAGGGACTACGGGGTATGAGCAGTTCTTC	CASSEGTTGYEQFF	14	TRBJ2-1	few	TRBV2	NA
TGTGCCAGTTCTCCTCGGACAGGGAATGGCTACACCTTC	CASSPRTGNGYTF	13	TRBJ1-2	once	TRBV19	TRBD1
TGCGCCAGCAGCTTGGGTGAGAACACTGAAGCTTTCTTT	CASSLGENTEAFF	13	TRBJ1-1	few	TRBV5-1	NA
TGTGCCAGCAGCGAGCGCAGAAAAGCGGGGGACGACCCGGGGAATGAGCAGTTCTTC	CASSERRKAGDDPGNEQFF	19	TRBJ2-1	NA	TRBV21-1	NA
TGTGCCAGCAGTTTAGAACTAGCGGGAGGCCAAGAGACCCAGTACTTC	CASSLELAGGQETQYF	16	TRBJ2-5	NA	TRBV27	TRBD2
TGTGCCAGCAGTGAACCGAGAGGGCTGGGGGAGACCCAGTACTTC	CASSEPRGLGETQYF	15	TRBJ2-5	NA	TRBV25-1	NA
TGTGCCAGCGGGCGGGGGGCCGGGGAGCTGTTTTTT	CASGRGAGELFF	12	TRBJ2-2	NA	TRBV25-1	TRBD2
TGTGCCAGCAGCTTACCCCCGCTTGGGGAGACCCAGTACTTC	CASSLPPLGETQYF	14	TRBJ2-5	NA	TRBV7-2	NA
TGTGCCTGGAACGCGGGGGACACCGGGGAGCTGTTTTTT	CAWNAGDTGELFF	13	TRBJ2-2	NA	TRBV30	TRBD2
TGTGCCAGCAGTTTATCCTACAGGGGGCTGAGTGAGCAGTTCTTC	CASSLSYRGLSEQFF	15	TRBJ2-1	NA	TRBV28	TRBD1
TGTGCCAGTAGTATCCGCGGCGGCCATGAAAAACTGTTTTTT	CASSIRGGHEKLFF	14	TRBJ1-4	NA	TRBV19	NA
TGTGCCAGCAGCCCACGGATTCTTTGGGACAGTAGCAATCAGCCCCAGCATTTT	CASSPRILWDSSNQPQHF	18	TRBJ1-5	NA	TRBV7-8	TRBD1
TGTGCCAGCAGCTTGGTCCGGGGGGGCTTGGAGACCCAGTACTTC	CASSLVRGGLETQYF	15	TRBJ2-5	NA	TRBV5-4	TRBD2
TGTGCCAGCAGCTGGGACAGCAACTCCTACAATGAGCAGTTCTTC	CASSWDSNSYNEQFF	15	TRBJ2-1	NA	TRBV5-4	TRBD1
TGTGCCAGCATTTCTATATCCCACGAGCAGTACTTC	CASISISHEQYF	12	TRBJ2-7	once	TRBV28	NA
TGTGCCAGCAGTTACGTTACAGCAACCTCCTACGAGCAGTACTTC	CASSYVTATSYEQYF	15	TRBJ2-7	NA	TRBV6-6	NA
TGTGCCAGCAGTCTGATAGTATCCCAGCCCCAGCATTTT	CASSLIVSQPQHF	13	TRBJ1-5	NA	TRBV28	NA
TGTGCCAGTACCCCCCGCAGGGAGGTGAGCGAGCAGTACTTC	CASTPRREVSEQYF	14	TRBJ2-7	once	TRBV19	NA
TGCAGTGCTAAGAGCGGGGGGGGCTACACCTTC	CSAKSGGGYTF	11	TRBJ1-2	NA	TRBV20-1	NA
TGTGCCAGCAGCTCCGTAGCGGAGGTTCAAGAGACCCAGTACTTC	CASSSVAEVQETQYF	15	TRBJ2-5	NA	TRBV7-9	NA
TGTGCCAGCAGCTCCCTGAGCGGGATAGACTACAATGAGCAGTTCTTC	CASSSLSGIDYNEQFF	16	TRBJ2-1	NA	TRBV5-6	TRBD2
TGTGCCAGCAGACGACTAGTACTACCAACCGGGGAGCTGTTTTTT	CASRRLVLPTGELFF	15	TRBJ2-2	NA	TRBV2	NA